Following are 32 T cell receptor beta chains from one sample sequenced in a study of vaccination effects on CD4 cells after COVID-19. No antigens are known for them. Libraries were prepared by immunoSEQ multiplex PCR; TCRdb keeps only in-frame clonotypes and omits some of them. In the table there are about 57,000 clones, around 84% of which are singletons. At the end of roughly 9 days of culture, CD4+ T cells were isolated. Vaccine administered to participants consisted of two doses of either BNT162b2 or mRNA-1273. The sequencing used CD4+ T cells from PBMCs cultured without peptide, collected after COVID-19 vaccination. These receptors originate from a human donor who received a COVID-19 vaccine.

The gene calls are TRBV5-4 and TRBJ2-6; maybe TRBD2 (6 bases). The CDR3 totals 16 residues. Germline values: CDR1 SGHNT, CDR2 YYREEE (reference sequence). V dropped 6 bases and J dropped 1 base, with 14 bases sitting between them. This CDR3 reads CASTPSGTSGANVLTF. CDR3 nucleotide sequence: TGTGCCAGCACCCCCTCCGGGACTTCTGGGGCCAACGTCCTGACTTTC.

The chain has TRBV4-1 and TRBJ1-5; possible D gene TRBD1, 5 bases. Germline assignment: CDR1 MGHRA and CDR2 YSYEKL. V was clipped by 1 base and J by 0 bases, with 13 bases between them. CDR3 length: 17 residues. For the CDR3, the DNA is TGCGCCAGCAGCCAAGTCCCCAGGGTAGTTAGCAATCAGCCCCAGCATTTT. Its protein product is CASSQVPRVVSNQPQHF.

The chain couples TRBV18 to TRBJ2-7; D tentatively reads TRBD1 or TRBD2 (5 bases each). Trimming left V 3 bases short and J 6 bases short, with 21 bases between. This CDR3 is built from 16 residues. Germline CDR1 reads KGHSH; CDR2 reads LQKENI. CDR3 residues: CASSPSARGPSGEQYF. The CDR3 coding sequence is TGTGCCAGCTCACCCTCGGCTAGGGGTCCCAGCGGCGAGCAGTACTTC.

The chain uses TRBV12-3 or TRBV12-4 and TRBJ2-7, with D perhaps TRBD1 (6 bases). The V gene lost 5 bases and the J gene lost 5 bases, with 10 bases spanning the gap. The CDR3 runs to 12 residues. This CDR3 reads CASSPQGDEQYF. The CDR3 region has the DNA TGTGCCAGCAGTCCACAGGGAGACGAGCAGTACTTC.

This clone occurred a few times. V and J are TRBV6-5 and TRBJ1-1; no clear D. The germline V and J ends were trimmed by 5 bases and 3 bases, with 13 bases remaining between them. CDR3 length equals 14 residues. The germline V gene has CDR1 MNHEY and CDR2 SVGAGI. This CDR3 is CASSNVVGDTEAFF. The DNA for the CDR3 is TGTGCCAGCAGTAATGTGGTCGGGGACACTGAAGCTTTCTTT.

In this sample, this clone is medium-sized. The V call is TRBV6-1, the J call TRBJ1-5; possibly TRBD1 for D (5 bases). From germline, CDR1 is MNHNS and CDR2 SASEGT. The CDR3 spans 12 residues. Trimming left V 2 bases short and J 9 bases short, with 8 bases between. The CDR3 loop is CASSERGRPQHF. The CDR3 DNA follows: TGTGCCAGCAGTGAACGGGGGAGGCCCCAGCATTTT.

The chain recombines TRBV7-3 with TRBJ2-3; maybe TRBD2 (6 bases). V was pared by 5 bases and J by 0 bases, with 9 bases between. The CDR3 contains 14 residues. Per germline, CDR1 SGHTA and CDR2 FQGTGA. CDR3 loop: CASSLSGSTDTQYF. Here the CDR3 DNA reads TGTGCCAGCAGCCTTAGCGGTAGCACAGATACGCAGTATTTT.

The chain couples TRBV28 to TRBJ1-2; TRBD1 agrees at 7 bases. The V and J ends lost 6 bases and 7 bases, in that order; junction bases with no gene match: 5. Germline assignment: CDR1 MDHEN and CDR2 SYDVKM. CDR3 length equals 12 residues. The CDR3 bases are TGTGCCAGCAGCGACTACAGGGGTGGCTACACCTTC. Protein product: CASSDYRGGYTF.

This clone was recorded once. The rearrangement uses TRBV19 and TRBJ1-2; 7 bases agree with TRBD1. Germline CDR1 and CDR2: LNHDA and SQIVND (reference sequence). With V trimmed by 4 bases and J by 3 bases, 2 bases remained unmatched. The CDR3 is made up of 13 amino acids. CDR3 coding DNA: TGTGCCAGTAGTACAGGGACAGACTATGGCTACACCTTC. Translated, it gives CASSTGTDYGYTF.

Only a few counts were recorded for this clone. The chain uses TRBV3-1 (or the pseudogene TRBV3-2) and TRBJ1-3; 8 bases are a match to TRBD1. This CDR3 spans 15 amino acids. CDR1 and CDR2 (germline): LGHDT, YNNKEL (reference sequence). V was pared by 2 bases and J by 0 bases, with 0 bases of the junction left unmatched. The CDR3 nucleotides read TGTGCCAGCAGCCAAACAGGGGGCTCTGGAAACACCATATATTTT. The encoded protein is CASSQTGGSGNTIYF.

The genes are TRBV3-1 (or the pseudogene TRBV3-2) and TRBJ1-5; TRBD1 is a possible D gene (5 bases). The V end was cut by 0 bases, the J end by 4 bases, with 19 bases between. The length of the CDR3 is 18 residues. Germline-derived CDR1 and CDR2 are LGHDT and YNNKEL (reference sequence). The CDR3 protein is CASSQDTGLRKVNQPQHF. The CDR3 DNA reads as TGTGCCAGCAGCCAAGATACAGGCCTAAGGAAGGTTAATCAGCCCCAGCATTTT.

This chain connects TRBV7-9 to TRBJ1-3, with unresolved D. The CDR3 has 14 residues. V was trimmed by 3 bases and J by 7 bases, leaving 13 bases between them. Germline V CDR1 and CDR2: SEHNR, FQNEAQ (reference sequence). Written as DNA, the CDR3 is TGTGCCAGCAGCTTCCCTGGGATGGGGAACACCATATATTTT. It specifies CASSFPGMGNTIYF.

The chain combines TRBV7-2 with TRBJ2-2, with a possible D match to TRBD2 (7 bases). Germline values: CDR1 SGHTA, CDR2 FQGNSA. The V end lost 6 bases, the J end lost 4 bases, and 12 bases lay between the germline ends. The CDR3 has 14 amino acids. The CDR3 protein is CASRRGASTGELFF. CDR3 coding DNA: TGTGCCAGCAGACGGGGGGCCAGCACCGGGGAGCTGTTTTTT.

The chain employs TRBV24-1 and TRBJ2-1; D may correspond to TRBD1 or TRBD2 (5 bases each). Germline V CDR1 and CDR2: KGHDR, SFDVKD. CDR3 size: 18 residues. Deletions cut 2 bases from V and 8 bases from J, with 24 bases between. The CDR3 is CATSDSSTDFTGRDEQFF. DNA for the CDR3: TGTGCCACCAGTGATTCCTCCACCGATTTCACGGGACGGGATGAGCAGTTCTTC.

This chain links TRBV4-2 with TRBJ1-5; D is perhaps TRBD1 (5 bases). Between the trimmed V and J ends, which lost 1 base and 7 bases, there was a span of 5 bases. The CDR3 runs 12 residues. Germline V gives CDR1 LGHNA, CDR2 YNFKEQ. The CDR3 is CASSQAGQPQHF. The CDR3, as DNA: TGTGCCAGCAGCCAAGCAGGGCAGCCCCAGCATTTT.

The V gene is TRBV7-8, the J gene TRBJ1-2; D not certain. Deletions cut 2 bases from V and 0 bases from J, with 4 bases between. Germline CDR1 SGHVS, CDR2 FQNEAQ. This CDR3 spans 13 amino acids. The CDR3: CASSLNTNYGYTF. The DNA of the CDR3 is TGTGCCAGCAGCTTAAATACTAACTATGGCTACACCTTC.

Here the CDR3 DNA reads TGCGCCAGCAGCCCATCCGGGACAGGGGGTTCACCCCTCCACTTT. The encoded protein is CASSPSGTGGSPLHF. This sequence joins TRBV4-3 and TRBJ1-6, with 11 bases fitting TRBD1. The CDR3 consists of 15 residues. CDR1 and CDR2 (germline): LGHNA, YSLEER. The V and J ends lost 4 bases and 9 bases, in that order; junction bases with no gene match: 5.

The count of this clone is one. The chain joins TRBV29-1 to TRBJ2-1; D gene uncertain. Trimming cost V 4 bases and J 0 bases, with 7 bases left between them. The CDR3 covers 13 residues. CDR1 and CDR2 (germline): SQVTM, ANQGSEA. DNA for the CDR3: TGCAGCGTTGGCCAGAGCTCCTACAATGAGCAGTTCTTC. It translates to CSVGQSSYNEQFF.

The gene calls are TRBV6-5 and TRBJ1-5; D not resolved. The CDR3 is 13 residues long. From germline, CDR1 is MNHEY and CDR2 SVGAGI. V was clipped by 2 bases and J by 8 bases, with 10 bases between them. CDR3 coding DNA: TGTGCCAGCAGTTACGACCCAGGAAAGCCCCAGCATTTT. Translated: CASSYDPGKPQHF.

This sequence joins TRBV4-2 and TRBJ2-2, with 7 positions matching TRBD1. Germline CDR1 reads LGHNA; CDR2 reads YNFKEQ. The CDR3 is 15 residues long. V was pared by 5 bases and J by 4 bases, with 7 bases of the junction left unmatched. Here the CDR3 DNA reads TGTGCCAGCAGCTCGAGAGGGGGCGGCACCGGGGAGCTGTTTTTT. Protein: CASSSRGGGTGELFF.

The rearrangement uses TRBV3-1 (or the pseudogene TRBV3-2) and TRBJ2-7; 11 bases match TRBD1. Germline-derived CDR1 and CDR2 are LGHDT and YNNKEL (reference sequence). CDR3 length equals 14 residues. V lost 3 bases, J lost 6 bases, and 4 bases stayed unmatched. Written as DNA, the CDR3 is TGTGCCAGCAGCCACGGACAGGGGGCGGTCGAGCAGTACTTC. Its translation: CASSHGQGAVEQYF.

The V call is TRBV28, the J call TRBJ2-7; TRBD1 matches at 10 bases. This CDR3 has 15 residues. V was pared by 4 bases and J by 2 bases, with 5 bases of the junction left unmatched. Germline V gene sequence: CDR1 MDHEN, CDR2 SYDVKM. The CDR3 loop reads CASSSPGQGTYEQYF. For the CDR3, the DNA is TGTGCCAGCAGTTCTCCGGGACAGGGGACCTACGAGCAGTACTTC.

The chain carries TRBV11-2 and TRBJ2-5; TRBD1 aligns across 7 bases. The CDR3 covers 14 residues. The J segment lost 2 bases and the V segment lost 6 bases, leaving 6 bases of the junction unmatched. Per germline, CDR1 SGHAT and CDR2 FQNNGV. The DNA of the CDR3 is TGTGCCAGCAGTACAGGGGCAAGACAAGAGACCCAGTACTTC. Translated: CASSTGARQETQYF.

This chain connects TRBV9 to TRBJ1-4; TRBD1 agrees at 9 bases. The CDR3 contains 14 residues. CDR1 is SGDLS, CDR2 YYNGEE, per germline. V dropped 2 bases and J dropped 4; count of bases not matched to a gene: 0. CDR3 sequence: CASSVGQGNEKLFF. The CDR3 DNA follows: TGTGCCAGCAGCGTGGGACAGGGTAATGAAAAACTGTTTTTT.

The CDR3 sequence is CASSPLSRLRVYQPQHF. CDR3 nucleotide sequence: TGTGCCAGTAGTCCACTTTCCCGCCTCCGGGTCTATCAGCCCCAGCATTTT. This chain links TRBV19 with TRBJ1-5; no clear D. This CDR3 is 17 amino acids long. Germline V gives CDR1 LNHDA, CDR2 SQIVND (reference sequence). Trimming removed 5 bases from V and 5 bases from J, with 22 bases in between.

The chain couples TRBV19 to TRBJ1-5; the D is unclear. CDR1 and CDR2 from the germline V gene are LNHDA and SQIVND (reference sequence). This CDR3 region has 12 residues. With 7 bases removed from V and 4 bases from J, the gap between germline ends came to 8 bases. CDR3 region: CASTLGNQPQHF. CDR3 in DNA: TGTGCCAGTACATTAGGGAATCAGCCCCAGCATTTT. Full variable domain (rest looked up from reference TRBV19 and TRBJ1-5): DGGITQSPKYLFRKEGQNVTLSCEQNLNHDAMYWYRQDPGQGLRLIYYSQIVNDFQKGDIAEGYSVSREKKESFPLTVTSAQKNPTAFYLCASTLGNQPQHFGDGTRLSIL.

This chain connects TRBV5-5 to TRBJ2-5, with D hard to call. The CDR3 is 13 amino acids. V gave up 2 bases and J gave up 2 bases, with 7 bases separating them. Germline assignment: CDR1 SGHKS and CDR2 YYEKEE (reference sequence). CDR3 region: CASSFQPQETQYF. CDR3 DNA: TGTGCCAGCAGCTTTCAACCGCAAGAGACCCAGTACTTC. Full variable domain (rest looked up from reference TRBV5-5 and TRBJ2-5): DAGVTQSPTHLIKTRGQQVTLRCSPISGHKSVSWYQQVLGQGPQFIFQYYEKEERGRGNFPDRFSARQFPNYSSELNVNALLLGDSALYLCASSFQPQETQYFGPGTRLLVL.

This sequence joins TRBV7-3 and TRBJ1-1, with D unclear. V was shortened by 2 bases and J by 0 bases, with 4 bases between the two germline ends. Germline V gene data show CDR1 as SGHTA and CDR2 as FQGTGA. The CDR3 has 13 amino acids. Here the CDR3 reads CASSLRMNTEAFF. The CDR3 DNA sequence: TGTGCCAGCAGCTTACGGATGAACACTGAAGCTTTCTTT.

This chain joins TRBV4-3 and TRBJ2-5; 7 nucleotides line up with TRBD2. Trimming at V came to 3 bases and at J to 5 bases, leaving 12 bases not matched to a gene. This CDR3 is 16 amino acids long. Germline V gene lookup returns CDR1 LGHNA and CDR2 YSLEER. CDR3 sequence: CASSQNGGTAKETQYF. In DNA, the CDR3 is TGCGCCAGCAGCCAGAACGGGGGGACGGCGAAGGAGACCCAGTACTTC.

V usage is TRBV14 and J usage is TRBJ2-7; D might be TRBD2 (6 bases). Trimming shortened V by 4 bases and J by 2 bases, and 15 bases separated the two germline ends. Germline V gene data show CDR1 as SGHDN and CDR2 as FVKESK. This CDR3 contains 15 residues. The CDR3, as DNA: TGTGCCAGCAGCCGAGCGACTAGTCGGACCTACGAGCAGTACTTC. Encoded protein: CASSRATSRTYEQYF.

J is TRBJ2-5 and V is TRBV15; D unclear. Germline CDR1 reads LNHNV; CDR2 reads YYDKDF (reference sequence). The CDR3 runs 15 residues. V gave up 0 bases and J gave up 1 base, with 9 bases separating them. The CDR3 DNA follows: TGTGCCACCAGCAGAGATCCGGCGGCCCAAGAGACCCAGTACTTC. It specifies CATSRDPAAQETQYF. The full variable domain, its missing parts supplied by reference TRBV15 and TRBJ2-5, is DAMVIQNPRYQVTQFGKPVTLSCSQTLNHNVMYWYQQKSSQAPKLLFHYYDKDFNNEADTPDNFQSRRPNTSFCFLDIRSPGLGDTAMYLCATSRDPAAQETQYFGPGTRLLVL.

This clone was seen more than once but under ten times. The rearrangement joins TRBV4-3 to TRBJ1-6; 7 bases fit TRBD1. The CDR3 has 15 amino acids. Trimming cost V 0 bases and J 9 bases; bases outside gene matches: 5. The germline CDR1 and CDR2 sequences are LGHNA and YSLEER. CDR3 residues: CASSQDFQGVSPLHF. In nucleotides, the CDR3 is TGCGCCAGCAGCCAAGATTTCCAGGGGGTTTCACCCCTCCACTTT.